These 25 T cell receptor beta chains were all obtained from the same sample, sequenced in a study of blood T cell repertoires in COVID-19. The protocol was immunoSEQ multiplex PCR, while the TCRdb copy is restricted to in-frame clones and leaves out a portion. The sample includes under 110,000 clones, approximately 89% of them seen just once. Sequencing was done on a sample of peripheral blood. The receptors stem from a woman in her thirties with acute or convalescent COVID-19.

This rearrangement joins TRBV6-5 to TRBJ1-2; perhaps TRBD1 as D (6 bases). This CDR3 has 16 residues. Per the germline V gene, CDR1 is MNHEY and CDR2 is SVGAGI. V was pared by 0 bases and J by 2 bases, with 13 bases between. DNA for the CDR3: TGTGCCAGCAGTTACTCCCCGGACAGTACAAACTATGGCTACACCTTC. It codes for CASSYSPDSTNYGYTF.

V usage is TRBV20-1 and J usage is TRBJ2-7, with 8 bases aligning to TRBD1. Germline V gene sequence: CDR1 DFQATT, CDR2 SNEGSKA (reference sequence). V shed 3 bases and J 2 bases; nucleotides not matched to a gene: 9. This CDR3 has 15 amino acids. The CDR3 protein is CSASGMDREAYEQYF. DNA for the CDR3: TGCAGTGCTAGTGGGATGGACAGGGAGGCCTACGAGCAGTACTTC.

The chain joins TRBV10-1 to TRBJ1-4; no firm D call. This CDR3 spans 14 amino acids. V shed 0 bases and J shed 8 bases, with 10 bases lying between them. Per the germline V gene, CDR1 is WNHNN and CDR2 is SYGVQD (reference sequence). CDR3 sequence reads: CASSESPAGEKLFF. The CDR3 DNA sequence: TGCGCCAGCAGTGAGTCCCCGGCGGGCGAAAAACTGTTTTTT.

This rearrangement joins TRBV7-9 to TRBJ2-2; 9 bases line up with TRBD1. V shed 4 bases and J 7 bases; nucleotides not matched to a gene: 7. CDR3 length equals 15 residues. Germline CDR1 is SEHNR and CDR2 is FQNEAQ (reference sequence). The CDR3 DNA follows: TGTGCCAGCAGCTCCGGACAGGGGCGAGGCGGGGAGCTGTTTTTT. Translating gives CASSSGQGRGGELFF.

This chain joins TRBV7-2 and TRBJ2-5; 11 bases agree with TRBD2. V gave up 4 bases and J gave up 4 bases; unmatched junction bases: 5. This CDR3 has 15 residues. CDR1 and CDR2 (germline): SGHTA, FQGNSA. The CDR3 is CASSSTSGGGETQYF. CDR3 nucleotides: TGTGCCAGCAGCTCCACTAGCGGGGGAGGAGAGACCCAGTACTTC. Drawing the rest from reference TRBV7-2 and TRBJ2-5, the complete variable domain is GAGVSQSPSNKVTEKGKDVELRCDPISGHTALYWYRQSLGQGLEFLIYFQGNSAPDKSGLPSDRFSAERTGGSVSTLTIQRTQQEDSAVYLCASSSTSGGGETQYFGPGTRLLVL.

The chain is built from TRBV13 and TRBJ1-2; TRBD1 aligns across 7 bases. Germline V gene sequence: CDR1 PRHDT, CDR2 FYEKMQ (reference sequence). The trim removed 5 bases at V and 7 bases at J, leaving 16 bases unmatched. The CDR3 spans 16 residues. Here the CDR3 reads CASSPKGARGVIGYTF. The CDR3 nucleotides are TGTGCCAGCAGCCCTAAGGGGGCCAGGGGCGTGATTGGCTACACCTTC.

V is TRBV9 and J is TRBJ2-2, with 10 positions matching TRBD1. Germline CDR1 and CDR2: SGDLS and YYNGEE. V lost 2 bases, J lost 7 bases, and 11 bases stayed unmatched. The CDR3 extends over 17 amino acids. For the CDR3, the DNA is TGTGCCAGCAGCGTCCCTCGCGGGACAGGGGCTGGCGGGGAGCTGTTTTTT. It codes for CASSVPRGTGAGGELFF.

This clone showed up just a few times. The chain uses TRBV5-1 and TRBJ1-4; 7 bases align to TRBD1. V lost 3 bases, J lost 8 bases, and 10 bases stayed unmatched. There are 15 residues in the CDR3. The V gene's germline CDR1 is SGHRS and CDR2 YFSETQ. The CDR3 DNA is TGCGCCAGCAGCTGGGGACAGATGTTGGAGGAAAAACTGTTTTTT. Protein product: CASSWGQMLEEKLFF.

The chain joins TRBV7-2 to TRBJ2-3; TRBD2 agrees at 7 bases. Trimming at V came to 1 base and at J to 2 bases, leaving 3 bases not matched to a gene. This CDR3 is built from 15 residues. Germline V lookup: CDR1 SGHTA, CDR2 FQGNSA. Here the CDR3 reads CASSLEGTITDTQYF. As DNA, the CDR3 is TGTGCCAGCAGCTTAGAAGGGACTATCACAGATACGCAGTATTTT.

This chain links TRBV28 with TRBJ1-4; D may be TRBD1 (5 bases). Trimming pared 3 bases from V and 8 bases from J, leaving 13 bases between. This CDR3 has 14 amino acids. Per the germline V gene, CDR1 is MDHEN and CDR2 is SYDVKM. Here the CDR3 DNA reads TGTGCCAGCAGTTTTGGAGGGGATGGCGAAAAACTGTTTTTT. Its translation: CASSFGGDGEKLFF.

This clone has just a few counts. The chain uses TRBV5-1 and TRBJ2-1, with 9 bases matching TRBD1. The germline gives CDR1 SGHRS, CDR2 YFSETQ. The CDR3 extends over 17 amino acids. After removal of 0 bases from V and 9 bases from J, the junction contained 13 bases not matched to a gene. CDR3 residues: CASSLATGGFIAFEQFF. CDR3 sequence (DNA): TGCGCCAGCAGCTTGGCAACAGGGGGCTTCATAGCTTTTGAGCAGTTCTTC.

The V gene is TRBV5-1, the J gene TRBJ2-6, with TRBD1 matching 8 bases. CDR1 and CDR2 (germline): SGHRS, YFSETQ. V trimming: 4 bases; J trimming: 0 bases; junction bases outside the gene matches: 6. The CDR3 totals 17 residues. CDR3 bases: TGCGCCAGCAGCGCTGGACAGGGCAACTCTGGGGCCAACGTCCTGACTTTC. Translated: CASSAGQGNSGANVLTF.

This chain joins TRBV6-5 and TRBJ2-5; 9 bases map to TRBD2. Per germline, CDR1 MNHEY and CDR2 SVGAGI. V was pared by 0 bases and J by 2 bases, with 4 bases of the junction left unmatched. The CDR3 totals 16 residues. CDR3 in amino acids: CASSYSLAGEQETQYF. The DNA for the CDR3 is TGTGCCAGCAGTTACTCCTTAGCGGGGGAGCAAGAGACCCAGTACTTC.

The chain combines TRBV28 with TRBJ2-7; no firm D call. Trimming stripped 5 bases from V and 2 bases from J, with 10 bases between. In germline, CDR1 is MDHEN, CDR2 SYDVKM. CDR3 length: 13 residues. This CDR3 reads CASSPPGTYEQYF. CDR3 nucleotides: TGTGCCAGCAGTCCACCCGGTACCTACGAGCAGTACTTC. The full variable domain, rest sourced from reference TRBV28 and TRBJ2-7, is DVKVTQSSRYLVKRTGEKVFLECVQDMDHENMFWYRQDPGLGLRLIYFSYDVKMKEKGDIPEGYSVSREKKERFSLILESASTNQTSMYLCASSPPGTYEQYFGPGTRLTVT.

CDR3 nucleotide sequence: TGTGCCAGCACTATCGGGAGATATCCCTACGAGCAGTACTTC. Protein product: CASTIGRYPYEQYF. The genes are TRBV25-1 and TRBJ2-7; tentative D call: TRBD2 (6 bases). The V and J ends lost 7 bases and 2 bases respectively, with 15 bases between them. Germline V gene lookup returns CDR1 MGHDK and CDR2 SYGVNS. This CDR3 spans 14 amino acids.

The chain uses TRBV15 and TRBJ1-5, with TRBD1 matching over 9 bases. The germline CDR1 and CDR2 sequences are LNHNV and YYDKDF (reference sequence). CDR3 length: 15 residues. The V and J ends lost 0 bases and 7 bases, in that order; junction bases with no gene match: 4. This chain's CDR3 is CATSRDGTGIQPQHF. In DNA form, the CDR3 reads TGTGCCACCAGCAGAGATGGGACAGGGATCCAGCCCCAGCATTTT.

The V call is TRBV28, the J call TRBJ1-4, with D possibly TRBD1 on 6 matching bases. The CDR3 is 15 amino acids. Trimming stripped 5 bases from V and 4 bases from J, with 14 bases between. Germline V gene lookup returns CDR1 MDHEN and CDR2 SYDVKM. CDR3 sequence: CASSLRGALNEKLFF. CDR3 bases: TGTGCCAGCAGTCTCAGGGGCGCCCTTAATGAAAAACTGTTTTTT.

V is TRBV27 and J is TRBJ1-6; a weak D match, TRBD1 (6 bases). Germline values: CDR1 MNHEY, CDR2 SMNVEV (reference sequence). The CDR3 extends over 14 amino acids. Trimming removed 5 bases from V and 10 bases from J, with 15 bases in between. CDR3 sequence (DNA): TGTGCCAGCAGTCCCGGACAGAAAGCCTCACCCCTCCACTTT. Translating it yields CASSPGQKASPLHF.

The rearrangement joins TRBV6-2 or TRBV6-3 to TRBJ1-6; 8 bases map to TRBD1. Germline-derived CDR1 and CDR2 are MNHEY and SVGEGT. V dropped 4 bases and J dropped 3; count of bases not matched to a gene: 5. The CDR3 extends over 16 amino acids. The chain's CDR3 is CASSSGQVHYNSPLHF. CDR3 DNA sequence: TGTGCCAGCAGTTCGGGACAGGTCCACTATAATTCACCCCTCCACTTT.

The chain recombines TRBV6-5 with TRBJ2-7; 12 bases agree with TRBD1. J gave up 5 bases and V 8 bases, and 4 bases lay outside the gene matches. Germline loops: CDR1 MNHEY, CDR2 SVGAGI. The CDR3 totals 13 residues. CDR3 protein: CASGGQGAHEQYF. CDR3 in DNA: TGTGCCAGCGGGGGACAGGGGGCTCACGAGCAGTACTTC.

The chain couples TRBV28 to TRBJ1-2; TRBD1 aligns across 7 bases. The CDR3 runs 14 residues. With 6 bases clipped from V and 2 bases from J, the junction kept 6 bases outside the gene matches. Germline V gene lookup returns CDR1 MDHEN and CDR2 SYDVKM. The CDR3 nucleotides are TGTGCCAGCAGCCCTTACAGGGGAAACTATGGCTACACCTTC. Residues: CASSPYRGNYGYTF.

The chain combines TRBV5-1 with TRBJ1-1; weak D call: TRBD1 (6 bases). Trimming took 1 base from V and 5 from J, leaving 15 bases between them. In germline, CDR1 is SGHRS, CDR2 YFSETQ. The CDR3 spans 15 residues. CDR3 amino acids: CASSLFVTRGTEAFF. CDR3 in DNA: TGCGCCAGCAGCTTGTTCGTCACGAGGGGGACTGAAGCTTTCTTT.

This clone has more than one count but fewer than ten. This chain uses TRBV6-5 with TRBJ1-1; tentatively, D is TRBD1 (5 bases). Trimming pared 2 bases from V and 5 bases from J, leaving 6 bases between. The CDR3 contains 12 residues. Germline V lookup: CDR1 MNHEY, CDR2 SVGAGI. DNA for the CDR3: TGTGCCAGCAGTTACGGGGGGACTGAAGCTTTCTTT. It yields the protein CASSYGGTEAFF.

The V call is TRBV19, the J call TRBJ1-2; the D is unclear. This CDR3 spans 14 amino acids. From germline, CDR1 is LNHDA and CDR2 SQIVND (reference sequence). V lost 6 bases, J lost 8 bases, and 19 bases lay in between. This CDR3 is CASSILHKPRGYTF. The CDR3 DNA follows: TGTGCCAGTAGCATTCTTCATAAGCCTAGGGGCTACACCTTC.

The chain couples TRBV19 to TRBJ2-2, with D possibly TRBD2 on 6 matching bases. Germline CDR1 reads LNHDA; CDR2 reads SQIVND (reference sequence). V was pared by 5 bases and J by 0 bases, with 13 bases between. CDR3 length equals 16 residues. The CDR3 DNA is TGTGCCAGTAGTTTTGGAGGGACCTCGAACACCGGGGAGCTGTTTTTT. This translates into CASSFGGTSNTGELFF.